The 23 T cell receptor beta chains given below trace back to one sample, sequenced in a study of cytotoxic CD8 clonotypes in ibrutinib-treated CLL. Clones were read by immunoSEQ multiplex PCR, and TCRdb kept only the in-frame ones, dropping some. The sample carries 130,000 to 150,000 clones, less than 95% recorded once. The source material was PBMCs, sampled after 12 months of ibrutinib treatment. These receptors were collected from a human donor with chronic lymphocytic leukemia.

The chain combines TRBV4-2 with TRBJ1-6; D is ambiguous. Trimming stripped 0 bases from V and 2 bases from J, with 8 bases between. CDR1 and CDR2 (germline): LGHNA, YNFKEQ. The CDR3 length is 16 residues. CDR3 protein: CASSQEVFTYNSPLHF. The DNA for the CDR3 is TGTGCCAGCAGCCAAGAAGTTTTTACCTATAATTCACCCCTCCACTTT.

The chain has TRBV4-1 and TRBJ1-3, with D unresolved. The CDR3 covers 15 residues. Germline CDR1 and CDR2: MGHRA and YSYEKL. V was clipped by 1 base and J by 0 bases, with 7 bases between them. CDR3 protein: CASSQAGDSGNTIYF. For the CDR3, the DNA is TGCGCCAGCAGCCAAGCTGGGGACTCTGGAAACACCATATATTTT.

The chain couples TRBV7-3 to TRBJ2-7; a weak D match, TRBD1 (6 bases). The CDR3 contains 15 residues. The V gene's germline CDR1 is SGHTA and CDR2 FQGTGA. Trimming removed 3 bases at V and 0 bases at J, with 12 bases between. The CDR3: CASSFQADSSYEQYF. In nucleotides, the CDR3 is TGTGCCAGCAGCTTCCAAGCGGACAGCTCCTACGAGCAGTACTTC.

The genes are TRBV11-2 and TRBJ2-3; TRBD2 matches at 13 bases. Germline trimming cut 5 bases from V and 5 bases from J; bases unmatched to any gene: 7. CDR1 is SGHAT and CDR2 is FQNNGV in the germline V gene. The CDR3 length is 16 residues. Here the CDR3 reads CASSPWTSGSKDTQYF. CDR3 coding DNA: TGTGCCAGCAGCCCCTGGACTAGCGGGAGTAAAGATACGCAGTATTTT.

This rearrangement joins TRBV4-3 to TRBJ2-7, with D possibly TRBD2 on 6 matching bases. Trimming left V 1 base short and J 2 bases short, with 12 bases between. The CDR3 runs to 15 residues. CDR1 is LGHNA and CDR2 is YSLEER in the germline V gene. CDR3 in amino acids: CASSQGSSGTYEQYF. CDR3 nucleotide sequence: TGCGCCAGCAGCCAAGGGAGTAGCGGAACCTACGAGCAGTACTTC.

The gene calls are TRBV6-5 and TRBJ1-6; D might be TRBD1 (5 bases). V gave up 2 bases and J gave up 8 bases, with 10 bases separating them. This CDR3 is 14 amino acids long. Germline assignment: CDR1 MNHEY and CDR2 SVGAGI. DNA for the CDR3: TGTGCCAGCAGTTACGAGGGGAATCATTCACCCCTCCACTTT. It is translated as CASSYEGNHSPLHF.

This rearrangement joins TRBV5-1 to TRBJ2-5; D is uncertain. The CDR3 is 15 residues long. The V end lost 0 bases, the J end lost 5 bases, and 14 bases lay between the germline ends. Germline V gene lookup returns CDR1 SGHRS and CDR2 YFSETQ. The CDR3 sequence is CASSLAVQPVETQYF. DNA of the CDR3: TGCGCCAGCAGCTTGGCCGTCCAGCCTGTGGAGACCCAGTACTTC.

The V and J genes are TRBV11-1 and TRBJ2-1; TRBD1 matches at 9 bases. V trimming: 1 base; J trimming: 13 bases; junction bases outside the gene matches: 20. This CDR3 comprises 18 residues. Germline V gene sequence: CDR1 SGHAT, CDR2 FQDESV (reference sequence). The CDR3 spells CASSLVRGLDRGSGPQFF. In DNA, the CDR3 is TGTGCCAGCAGCTTAGTGAGGGGCTTGGACAGGGGAAGTGGGCCTCAGTTCTTC.

The count of this clone is one. J is TRBJ2-7 and V is TRBV21-1; no check of the table's D call, TRBD1, against the DNA was made. TRBV21-1 is described as a pseudogene. The CDR3 has 14 residues. The CDR3 coding sequence is TGTGCCAGCGGGGGACAGGGGGCGCGCCACGAGCAGTACTTC. Amino acid sequence: CASGGQGARHEQYF.

V gene TRBV5-1 combines with J gene TRBJ1-1; D remains unclear. V was clipped by 2 bases and J by 3 bases, with 8 bases between them. Germline V gives CDR1 SGHRS, CDR2 YFSETQ. This CDR3 region has 13 residues. CDR3 nucleotides: TGCGCCAGCAGCTTCGGTGGGGACACTGAAGCTTTCTTT. Protein: CASSFGGDTEAFF.

The CDR3 is CASDTSGGNYNEQFF. The CDR3 DNA reads TGTGCCAGCGATACTAGCGGGGGGAATTACAATGAGCAGTTCTTC. This chain links TRBV6-6 with TRBJ2-1; 12 nucleotides line up with TRBD2. The germline V gene has CDR1 MNHNY and CDR2 SVGAGI (reference sequence). V lost 8 bases, J lost 4 bases, and 6 bases stayed unmatched. The CDR3 sequence is 15 residues long.

The V call is TRBV6-1, the J call TRBJ2-7; a weak D match, TRBD2 (6 bases). V dropped 6 bases and J dropped 0 bases, with 15 bases sitting between them. The CDR3 is made up of 15 amino acids. Germline CDR1 MNHNS, CDR2 SASEGT. This CDR3 is CASSGDWLSSYEQYF. The CDR3 nucleotides are TGTGCCAGCAGCGGGGACTGGCTGAGCTCCTACGAGCAGTACTTC.

There are a few counts of this clone. The chain uses TRBV2 and TRBJ1-2; 8 bases align to TRBD1. Per germline, CDR1 SNHLY and CDR2 FYNNEI. This CDR3 contains 15 residues. The J segment lost 1 base and the V segment lost 6 bases, leaving 7 bases of the junction unmatched. CDR3: CASSVRQGSNYGYTF. Here the CDR3 DNA reads TGTGCCAGCAGCGTAAGACAGGGGAGTAACTATGGCTACACCTTC.

The genes are TRBV28 and TRBJ2-5; 10 positions agree with TRBD2. The CDR3 runs to 16 residues. Per germline, CDR1 MDHEN and CDR2 SYDVKM. Trimming at V came to 7 bases and at J to 3 bases, leaving 11 bases not matched to a gene. DNA of the CDR3: TGTGCCAGCACCCCCCCCTTGCTAGCGGGAGAAGAGACCCAGTACTTC. Amino acid sequence: CASTPPLLAGEETQYF.

This chain connects TRBV11-3 to TRBJ2-2, with D possibly being TRBD2 (5 bases). Trimming took 7 bases from V and 2 from J, leaving 14 bases between them. The germline V gene has CDR1 SGHNT and CDR2 YENEEA. The CDR3 has 15 residues. CDR3 loop: CASTQADPNTGELFF. The CDR3 region has the DNA TGTGCCAGCACGCAAGCGGACCCTAACACCGGGGAGCTGTTTTTT. Full variable domain (outside the CDR3, taken from reference TRBV11-3 and TRBJ2-2): EAGVVQSPRYKIIEKKQPVAFWCNPISGHNTLYWYLQNLGQGPELLIRYENEEAVDDSQLPKDRFSAERLKGVDSTLKIQPAELGDSAVYLCASTQADPNTGELFFGEGSRLTVL.

This sequence joins TRBV6-4 and TRBJ2-6, with a possible D match to TRBD1 (5 bases). Germline V gene data show CDR1 as MRHNA and CDR2 as SNTAGT. CDR3 length: 15 residues. V was trimmed by 6 bases and J by 0 bases, leaving 9 bases between them. CDR3 sequence (DNA): TGTGCCAGCAGAGTAGACAGCTCTGGGGCCAACGTCCTGACTTTC. This gives the protein CASRVDSSGANVLTF.

This chain links TRBV18 with TRBJ1-5; D remains unclear. The CDR3 runs 16 residues. The germline CDR1 and CDR2 sequences are KGHSH and LQKENI. Trimming removed 2 bases from V and 0 bases from J, with 11 bases in between. The CDR3, as DNA: TGTGCCAGCTCACCAGAAGAAAGTAATAGCAATCAGCCCCAGCATTTT. Translating gives CASSPEESNSNQPQHF.

J is TRBJ2-4 and V is TRBV4-3; the D is unclear. Germline CDR1 LGHNA, CDR2 YSLEER. The CDR3 consists of 13 residues. Trimming took off 4 bases at V and 2 bases at J, with 6 bases between the two ends. CDR3 DNA sequence: TGCGCCAGCAGCCCCACCACCAAAAACATTCAGTACTTC. Translated, it gives CASSPTTKNIQYF.

With regard to this clone: Other DNA sequences in this sample translate to the same CDR3. The chain uses TRBV11-3 and TRBJ2-7; D call uncertain. In germline, CDR1 is SGHNT, CDR2 YENEEA. This CDR3 contains 12 residues. The germline V and J ends were trimmed by 4 bases and 7 bases, with 11 bases remaining between them. The CDR3 is CASSSGVGEQYF. As DNA, the CDR3 is TGTGCCAGCAGCTCCGGAGTCGGAGAGCAGTACTTC.

V is TRBV7-2 and J is TRBJ2-1, with TRBD2 matching over 14 bases. The germline V gene encodes CDR1 SGHTA and CDR2 FQGNSA. CDR3 length equals 14 residues. Trimming at V came to 5 bases and at J to 9 bases, leaving 3 bases not matched to a gene. CDR3 DNA: TGTGCCAGCAGCCGGACTAGCGGGAGGCGTGAGCAGTTCTTC. Its translation: CASSRTSGRREQFF.

The count of this clone is one. V is TRBV4-2 and J is TRBJ2-1; 7 nucleotides agree with TRBD1. The ends lost 4 bases at V and 6 bases at J; junction bases unmatched: 9. Per germline, CDR1 LGHNA and CDR2 YNFKEQ. This CDR3 has 15 residues. The CDR3 DNA reads as TGTGCCAGCAGCCCCCCGGGACAGTTAGGCAATGAGCAGTTCTTC. It yields the protein CASSPPGQLGNEQFF.

The V and J genes are TRBV19 and TRBJ1-2; D remains ambiguous. The CDR3 spans 13 residues. Germline V lookup: CDR1 LNHDA, CDR2 SQIVND (reference sequence). Trimming stripped 2 bases from V and 6 bases from J, with 10 bases between. The CDR3: CASSILGLNGYTF. Here the CDR3 DNA reads TGTGCCAGTAGTATACTGGGGTTGAATGGCTACACCTTC.

The chain has TRBV7-3 and TRBJ2-1, with 9 bases identical to TRBD1. Per the germline V gene, CDR1 is SGHTA and CDR2 is FQGTGA. With 6 bases clipped from V and 5 bases from J, the junction kept 8 bases outside the gene matches. The CDR3 totals 15 residues. The CDR3 bases are TGTGCCAGCAGGTTACAGGGGGCAGGCGACAATGAGCAGTTCTTC. It yields the protein CASRLQGAGDNEQFF.